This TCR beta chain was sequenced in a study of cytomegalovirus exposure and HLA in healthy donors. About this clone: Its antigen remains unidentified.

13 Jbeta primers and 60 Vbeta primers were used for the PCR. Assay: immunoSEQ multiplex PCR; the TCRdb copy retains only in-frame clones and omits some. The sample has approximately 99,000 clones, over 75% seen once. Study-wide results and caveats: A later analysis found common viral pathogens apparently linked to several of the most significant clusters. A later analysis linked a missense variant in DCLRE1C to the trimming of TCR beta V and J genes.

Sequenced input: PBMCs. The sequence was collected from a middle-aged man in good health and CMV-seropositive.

The CDR3 nucleotides are TGTGCCAGCTCACCCCGGGACAGAATGACCGGGGAGCTGTTTTTT. Protein product: CASSPRDRMTGELFF. The V gene is TRBV18, the J gene TRBJ2-2, with 7 bases aligning to TRBD1. Germline V gene sequence: CDR1 KGHSH, CDR2 LQKENI. There are 15 residues in the CDR3. V lost 3 bases and J lost 5; bases outside the gene matches: 6.